These 4 T cell receptor beta chains were sequenced from one sample in a study of cytomegalovirus exposure and HLA in healthy donors (dated by TCRdb to the late 2010s). Library generation was performed with the immunoSEQ multiplex PCR assay. A mixture of 60 forward primers for TCR Vbeta segments and 13 reverse primers for TCR Jbeta segments was used in the multiplex PCR. Not all clones reach the TCRdb copy of this immuneACCESS table, which keeps in-frame sequences only. Checked studies attribute under half of the gap to unresolved V genes and leave the rest unexplained. This sample is represented by more than 95,000 clones; 65% to 75% of them were singletons. The ten top clones hold 3% to 5% of the sample. The specimen was PBMCs. The receptors come from a man aged 40-49 years in good health and CMV-seropositive.

CDR3 nucleotides: TGTGCCAGCGGGACAGGGAACCAGCCCCAGCATTTT. This encodes CASGTGNQPQHF. This chain links TRBV28 with TRBJ1-5, with 9 bases aligning to TRBD1. The germline V gene encodes CDR1 MDHEN and CDR2 SYDVKM. The CDR3 length is 12 residues. After removal of 8 bases from V and 7 bases from J, the junction contained 3 bases not matched to a gene.

The rearrangement links TRBV18 to TRBJ2-2; 8 bases match TRBD1. The length of the CDR3 is 14 residues. Germline CDR1 reads KGHSH; CDR2 reads LQKENI. V lost 5 bases, J lost 7 bases, and 6 bases stayed unmatched. The CDR3 bases are TGTGCCAGCTCAGGGACAGGAACCGGCGGGGAGCTGTTTTTT. Protein sequence: CASSGTGTGGELFF.

This clone showed up just a few times. The DNA for the CDR3 is TGTGCCAGCAGTTCCGCCGGGACTAGCGGAGATACGCAGTATTTT. Protein sequence: CASSSAGTSGDTQYF. The rearrangement links TRBV6-5 to TRBJ2-3; 11 bases are a match to TRBD2. V gave up 4 bases and J gave up 5 bases; unmatched junction bases: 5. The CDR3 sequence is 15 residues long. CDR1 and CDR2 from the germline V gene are MNHEY and SVGAGI.

The chain uses TRBV6-6 and TRBJ2-7; 13 bases are a match to TRBD2. V lost 8 bases, J lost 3 bases, and 1 base stayed unmatched. CDR3 length: 13 residues. Per germline, CDR1 MNHNY and CDR2 SVGAGI (reference sequence). CDR3 in amino acids: CASRTSGGYEQYF. For the CDR3, the DNA is TGTGCCAGCCGGACTAGCGGGGGCTACGAGCAGTACTTC.